The next 17 T cell receptor beta chains were all read from a single sample in a study of T cells expressing NK-cell markers. Reanalyzing the 5' RACE reads, TCRdb keeps one entry per CDR3 protein, without DNA. This sample's table reports about 260,000 distinct CDR3 sequences. The sequenced sample consisted of blood T cells: a sorted CD56 or NKG2C T cell subset, CD4+ or CD8+ T cells, or bulk PBMC T cells (not recorded which). The origin of the receptors is a man aged 18 to 30 in good health.

The chain carries TRBV20-1 and TRBJ2-3; TCRdb's D call of TRBD1 is untestable without DNA. Germline assignment: CDR1 DFQATT and CDR2 SNEGSKA (reference sequence). The CDR3 contains 14 residues. The CDR3 loop reads CSARDRTGGDTQYF.

The rearrangement links TRBV20-1 to TRBJ1-3; the D gene TCRdb calls, TRBD1, cannot be checked with no DNA. The germline gives CDR1 DFQATT, CDR2 SNEGSKA (reference sequence). CDR3 size: 14 residues. The CDR3 protein is CSAVKGFGGNTIYF.

V and J are TRBV5-1 and TRBJ2-1; the TRBD1 assignment by TCRdb is unverifiable without DNA. Looked up from germline, CDR1 is SGHRS and CDR2 is YFSETQ. CDR3 length: 13 amino acids. The CDR3 region is CASSKGPSNEQFF.

The chain links TRBV9 to TRBJ2-1; TCRdb outputs TRBD2, but without DNA this stays unchecked. The CDR3 totals 16 residues. From germline, CDR1 is SGDLS and CDR2 YYNGEE. This CDR3 reads CASSEGPSGSGYEQFF. The full variable domain, with the rest looked up from reference TRBV9 and TRBJ2-1, is DSGVTQTPKHLITATGQRVTLRCSPRSGDLSVYWYQQSLDQGLQFLIQYYNGEERAKGNILERFSAQQFPDLHSELNLSSLELGDSALYFCASSEGPSGSGYEQFFGPGTRLTVL.

This rearrangement joins TRBV7-2 to TRBJ2-1; with no DNA, the TCRdb D assignment of TRBD2 cannot be verified. The CDR3 sequence is 16 residues long. From germline, CDR1 is SGHTA and CDR2 FQGNSA. CDR3 sequence reads: CASSLEGTIRYNEQFF.

The genes are TRBV7-2 and TRBJ2-5. The CDR3 has 13 residues. Germline V gene data show CDR1 as SGHTA and CDR2 as FQGNSA. CDR3 region: CASSLVAQETQYF.

The gene calls are TRBV5-1 and TRBJ1-2; TCRdb picks TRBD1, but there is no DNA to check that call. Germline V gives CDR1 SGHRS, CDR2 YFSETQ. This CDR3 has 14 amino acids. The CDR3 sequence is CASSRDRGLEGYTF.

CDR3: CASSLDGAAGDSYNEQFF. V is TRBV11-2 and J is TRBJ2-1; TCRdb outputs TRBD2, but without DNA this stays unchecked. Germline CDR1 reads SGHAT; CDR2 reads FQNNGV. The CDR3 spans 18 residues.

The chain recombines TRBV10-3 with TRBJ1-1; TCRdb selects TRBD1, and the lack of DNA leaves this call unchecked. CDR1 and CDR2 from the germline V gene are ENHRY and SYGVKD. The CDR3 consists of 14 residues. The CDR3 protein is CAIRRQGRDTEAFF.

This rearrangement joins TRBV4-2 to TRBJ2-1; the TCRdb call, TRBD1, lacks DNA for checking. The germline gives CDR1 LGHNA, CDR2 YNFKEQ. The CDR3 has 16 residues. The CDR3 sequence: CASSAPGRRRYNEQFF.

The rearrangement uses TRBV12-3 or TRBV12-4 and TRBJ1-2; TCRdb returns TRBD1, unconfirmable since there is no DNA. The CDR3 is 13 residues long. The CDR3: CASSRDRMFGYTF.

This sequence joins TRBV30 and TRBJ1-2. The CDR3 extends over 16 amino acids. Germline-derived CDR1 and CDR2 are GTSNPN and SVGIG (reference sequence). The CDR3 is CAWSVLGAGRRNGYTF.

The chain employs TRBV7-9 and TRBJ2-1; the TRBD1 assignment by TCRdb is unverifiable without DNA. Germline lookup yields CDR1 SEHNR and CDR2 FQNEAQ (reference sequence). There are 13 residues in the CDR3. Here the CDR3 reads CASSIDRPNEQFF.

The chain recombines TRBV11-2 with TRBJ2-5; TCRdb designates TRBD1, a call that cannot be tested without DNA. This CDR3 has 13 residues. CDR1 and CDR2 (germline): SGHAT, FQNNGV. CDR3 protein: CASSTDIPGTQCF.

The chain has TRBV19 and TRBJ1-2; TCRdb lists TRBD1, though no DNA is available to test this call. The CDR3 length is 15 residues. Germline CDR1 LNHDA, CDR2 SQIVND (reference sequence). CDR3 sequence: CASRKRSGQDYGYTF.

The chain combines TRBV20-1 with TRBJ1-4; lacking DNA, the TRBD1 call made by TCRdb goes unchecked. The CDR3 contains 12 residues. Looked up from germline, CDR1 is DFQATT and CDR2 is SNEGSKA (reference sequence). CDR3 region: CSARGRGEKLFF.

This chain joins TRBV12-3 or TRBV12-4 and TRBJ2-2; the TCRdb D gene call, TRBD1, has no DNA to confirm it. The CDR3 is made up of 16 amino acids. The CDR3 protein is CASSLVGRGLTGELFF.